This is a list of T cell receptor beta chains from one sample in a study of beta chain features in type 1 diabetes. The method was immunoSEQ multiplex PCR; TCRdb's version includes in-frame clones alone and lacks a portion of them. This sample yields 150,000 to 200,000 clones, of which 6.5% to 9.5% are seen a single time; roughly 0.97% belongs to the top ten. The sample consisted of central memory CD4+ T cells from blood. These receptors came from a middle-aged woman with type 1 diabetes. The CDR3 runs from the conserved cysteine through the conserved F or W.

V gene,J gene,CDR3 protein
TRBV4-1,TRBJ2-7,CASSQDKGSWTVIYEQYF
TRBV5-1,TRBJ1-2,CASSLDGGRGGYGYTF
TRBV4-1,TRBJ2-4,CASSQDVIAGRAKNIQYF
TRBV5-1,TRBJ1-4,CASSLQGTREKLFF
TRBV18,TRBJ1-1,CASSPLAVAGNTEAFF
TRBV29-1,TRBJ2-2,CSVGQGHGELFF
TRBV7-2,TRBJ2-2,CASSLAQGTGELFF
TRBV4-3,TRBJ2-3,CASSPGLAGSGGTDTQYF
TRBV18,TRBJ2-7,CASSPQGVAGDEQYF
TRBV7-6,TRBJ2-1,CASSLGHPYNEQFF
TRBV5-1,TRBJ1-1,CASSWEGNTEAFF
TRBV30,-,CAWSRAGGTYEQYF
TRBV5-1,TRBJ2-7,CASSLEMFGGGGEQYF
TRBV7-2,TRBJ1-6,CASSFGSASPLHF
TRBV15,TRBJ2-1,CAIRQSSYNEQFF
TRBV5-4,TRBJ2-7,CASSPTGASSYEQYF
TRBV5-6,TRBJ2-2,CASSFNTGELFF
TRBV2,TRBJ2-1,CASSVMPRREQFF
TRBV11-2,TRBJ2-7,CASSLAGTGPYEQYF
TRBV7-2,TRBJ2-1,CASSLPLYPGYNEQFF
TRBV29-1,TRBJ2-2,CSVARAGTNTGELFF
TRBV30,TRBJ2-7,CAWSALQGPYEQYF
TRBV18,TRBJ1-5,CASSLASGEQPQHF
TRBV4-2,TRBJ1-1,CASSQETGGPEAFF
TRBV5-1,TRBJ2-2,CASSQGYGELFF
TRBV28,TRBJ2-4,CASSLRDSLNIQYF
TRBV7-9,TRBJ2-7,CASSALGQGSYEQYF
TRBV6-6,TRBJ1-1,CASRGAGNTEAFF
TRBV29-1,TRBJ2-7,CSVVLSYEQYF
TRBV19,TRBJ1-4,CASSPGDLSNEKLFF
TRBV7-3,TRBJ2-1,CASSSQTSPNEQFF
TRBV14,TRBJ1-2,CASSPGTGLQGGYTF
TRBV7-9,TRBJ2-3,CASSPHRLAGGFTDTQYF
TRBV11-2,TRBJ2-7,CASSLDITESYEQYF
TRBV10-3,TRBJ2-5,CAISPGTGGLETQYF
TRBV27,TRBJ1-2,CASSRGRGANYGYTF
TRBV6-6,TRBJ2-1,CASSYGGRSSYNEQFF
TRBV25-1,TRBJ1-5,CASSARDRGSNQPQHF
TRBV28,TRBJ2-3,CASKGEADTQYF
TRBV7-9,TRBJ2-3,CASSPSTGKADTQYF
TRBV28,TRBJ1-5,CASRTGQQPQHF
TRBV4-1,TRBJ2-5,CASSQEASAETQYF
TRBV28,TRBJ1-2,CASSNPTAPYGYTF
TRBV7-2,TRBJ2-2,CASSPVRSGELFF
TRBV7-3,TRBJ2-2,CASSLRSGGTGELFF